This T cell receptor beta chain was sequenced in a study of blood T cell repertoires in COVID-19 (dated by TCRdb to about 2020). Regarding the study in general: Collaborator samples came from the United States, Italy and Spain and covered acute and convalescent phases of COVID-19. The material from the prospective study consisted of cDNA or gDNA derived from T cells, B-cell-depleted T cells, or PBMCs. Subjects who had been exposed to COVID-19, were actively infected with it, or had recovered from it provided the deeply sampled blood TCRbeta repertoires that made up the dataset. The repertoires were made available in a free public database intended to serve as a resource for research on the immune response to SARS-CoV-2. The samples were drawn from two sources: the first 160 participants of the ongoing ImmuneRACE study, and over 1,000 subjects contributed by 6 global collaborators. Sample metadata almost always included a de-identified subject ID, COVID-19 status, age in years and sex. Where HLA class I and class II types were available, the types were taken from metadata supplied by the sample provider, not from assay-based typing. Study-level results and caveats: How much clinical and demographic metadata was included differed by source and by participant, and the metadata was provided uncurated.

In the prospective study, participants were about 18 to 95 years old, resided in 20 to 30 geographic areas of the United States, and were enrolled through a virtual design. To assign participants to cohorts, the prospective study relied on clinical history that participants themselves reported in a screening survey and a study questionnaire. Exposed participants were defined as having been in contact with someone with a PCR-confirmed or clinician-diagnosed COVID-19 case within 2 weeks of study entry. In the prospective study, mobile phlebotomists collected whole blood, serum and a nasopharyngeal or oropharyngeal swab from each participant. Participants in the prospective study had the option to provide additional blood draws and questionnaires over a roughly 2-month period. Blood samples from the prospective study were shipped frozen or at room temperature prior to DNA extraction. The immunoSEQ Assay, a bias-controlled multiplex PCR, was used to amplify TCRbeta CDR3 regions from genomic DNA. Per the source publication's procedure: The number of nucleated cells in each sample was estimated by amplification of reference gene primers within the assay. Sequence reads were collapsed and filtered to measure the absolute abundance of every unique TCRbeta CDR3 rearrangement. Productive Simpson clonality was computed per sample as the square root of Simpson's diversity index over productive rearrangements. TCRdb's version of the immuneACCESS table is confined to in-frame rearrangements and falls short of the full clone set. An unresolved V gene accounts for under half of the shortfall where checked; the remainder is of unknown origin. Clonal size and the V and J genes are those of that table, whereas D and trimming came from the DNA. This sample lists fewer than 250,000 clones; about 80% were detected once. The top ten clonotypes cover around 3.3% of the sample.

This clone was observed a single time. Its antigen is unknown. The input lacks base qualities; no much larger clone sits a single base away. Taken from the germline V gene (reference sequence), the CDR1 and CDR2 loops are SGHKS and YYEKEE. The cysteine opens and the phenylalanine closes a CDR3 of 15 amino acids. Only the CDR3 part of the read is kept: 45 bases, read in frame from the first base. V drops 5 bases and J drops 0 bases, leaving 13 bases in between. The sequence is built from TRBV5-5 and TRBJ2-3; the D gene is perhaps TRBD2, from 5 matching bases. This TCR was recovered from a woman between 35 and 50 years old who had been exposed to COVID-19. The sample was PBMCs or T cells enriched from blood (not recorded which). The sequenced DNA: TGTGCCAGCAGTTGGATGGGCGGGAGCACAGATACGCAGTATTTT. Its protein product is CASSWMGGSTDTQYF.